These T cell receptor beta chains were read from a single sample in a study of blood T cells in healthy people across ages. TCRdb ran MiXCR on the 5' RACE reads and lists one entry per CDR3 protein. The sample lists over 600,000 distinct CDR3 sequences; roughly 50% were seen once. The sample comprised blood. These receptor sequences come from a man aged 35 to 55 in good health. The CDR3 runs from the conserved cysteine through the conserved F or W. A D gene is named only where the DNA matches it firmly. Some rows mark clone size as missing; the rest say once, few, many or name a class of expanded clone.

d_call j_call clone_size v_call cdr3_nt cdr3_aa
. TRBJ2-1 once TRBV28 TGTGCCAGCAGTCTCAGCGGGTCGGGCTACAATGAGCAGTTCTTC CASSLSGSGYNEQFF
. TRBJ1-5 once TRBV28 TGTGCCAGCATTAATACGGCAGCAAGCAATCAGCCCCAGCATTTT CASINTAASNQPQHF
. TRBJ1-6 . TRBV27 TGTGCCAGCAGTGTCTCAGGGTTGGGTTCACCCCTCCACTTT CASSVSGLGSPLHF
TRBD2 TRBJ2-1 . TRBV20-1 TGCAGTGCTATTGGGGGGGGCTCCTACAATGAGCAGTTCTTC CSAIGGGSYNEQFF
. TRBJ2-1 . TRBV4-3 TGCGCCAGCAGCCAAGACGTGGGGGATGGAATCAATGAGCAGTTCTTC CASSQDVGDGINEQFF
. TRBJ2-7 few TRBV9 TGTGCCAGCAGCGTAGAGCCGGACTACGAGCAGTACTTC CASSVEPDYEQYF
TRBD1 TRBJ2-1 few TRBV20-1 TGCAGTGCTAGAGATACGGGACAGGGAGCCGGGGTGTCAGGGTTCTTC CSARDTGQGAGVSGFF
TRBD1 TRBJ2-1 . TRBV4-1 TGCGCCAGCAGCCAAGATTCGGCAGGGGGAGCGCCGTGGGATGAGCAGTTCTTC CASSQDSAGGAPWDEQFF
. TRBJ2-5 few TRBV20-1 TGCAGTGCCCCTCAGGTCCGGACGCCAGGGGAGACCCAGTACTTC CSAPQVRTPGETQYF
. TRBJ2-3 few TRBV29-1 TGCAGCGTTGAGCGGCCCACTAGCACAGATACGCAGTATTTT CSVERPTSTDTQYF
. TRBJ2-3 few TRBV5-1 TGCGCCAGCACTCTGGTCGGAGATACGCAGTATTTT CASTLVGDTQYF
. TRBJ2-1 . TRBV25-1 TGTGCCAGCAGTGCGGCAGGGTCCCCTCAAGAGACCCAGTTCTTC CASSAAGSPQETQFF
TRBD2 TRBJ2-1 . TRBV7-6 TGTGCCAGCAGCTTCCCCGGACTAGCGGGGGGACCCTTCGATGAGCAGTTCTTC CASSFPGLAGGPFDEQFF
TRBD2 TRBJ2-7 . TRBV29-1 TGCAGCGTTGCATCTCCTAGCGGGAGCCAAATGGGCGAGCAGTACTTC CSVASPSGSQMGEQYF
. TRBJ2-1 few TRBV9 TGTGCCAGCAGCGTAGGCGGTCGTGACTCCTACAATGAGCAGTTCTTC CASSVGGRDSYNEQFF
. TRBJ2-7 . TRBV7-9 TGTGCCAGCAGCCTAGGAACGGGGGGCAGTTTAGCCTACGAGCAGTACTTC CASSLGTGGSLAYEQYF
TRBD2 TRBJ2-3 . TRBV6-2/TRBV6-3 TGTGCCAGCAGTCAGAGCGGGAGGGCCGGAGGTACGCAGTATTTT CASSQSGRAGGTQYF
. TRBJ2-1 . TRBV5-1 TGCGCCAGCAGCTTGGTTCCGGGACGCGTCGATGAGCAGTTCTTC CASSLVPGRVDEQFF
TRBD1 TRBJ2-1 few TRBV7-8 TGTGCCAGCAGCTACCCCCTCGATGGGGGACAGGGTAGACCATATTACAATGAGCAGTTCTTT CASSYPLDGGQGRPYYNEQFF
. TRBJ2-7 . TRBV19 TGTGCCAGTAGGGGCCACGGGAGTAACTCCTACGAGCAGTACTTC CASRGHGSNSYEQYF
. TRBJ1-5 . TRBV28 TGTGCCAGCAGTTCCAGGGGCTATCAGCCCCAGCATTTT CASSSRGYQPQHF
TRBD2 TRBJ2-5 . TRBV10-3 TGTGCCATCAGGCCTACTAGCGGGGAAGAGACCCAGTACTTC CAIRPTSGEETQYF
TRBD2 TRBJ2-7 . TRBV27 TGTGCCAGCAGCGCCGGGACTAGCGGGAGCTACGAGCAGTACTTC CASSAGTSGSYEQYF